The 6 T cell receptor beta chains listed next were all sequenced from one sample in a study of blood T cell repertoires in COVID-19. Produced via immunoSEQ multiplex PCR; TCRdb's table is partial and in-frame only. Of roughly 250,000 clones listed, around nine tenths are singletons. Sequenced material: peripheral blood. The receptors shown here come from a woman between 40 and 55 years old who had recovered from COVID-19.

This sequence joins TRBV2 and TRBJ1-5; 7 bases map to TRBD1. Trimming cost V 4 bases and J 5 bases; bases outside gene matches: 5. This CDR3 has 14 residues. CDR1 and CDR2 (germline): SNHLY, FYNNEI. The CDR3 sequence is CASSAGGRDQPQHF. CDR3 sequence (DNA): TGTGCCAGCAGTGCAGGGGGGCGGGATCAGCCCCAGCATTTT.

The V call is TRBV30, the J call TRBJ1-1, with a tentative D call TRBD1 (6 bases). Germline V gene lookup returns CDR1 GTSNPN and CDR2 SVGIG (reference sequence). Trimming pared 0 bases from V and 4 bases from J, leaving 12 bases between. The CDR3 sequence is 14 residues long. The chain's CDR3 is CAWSVSAGVTEAFF. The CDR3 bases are TGTGCCTGGAGTGTATCCGCAGGGGTCACTGAAGCTTTCTTT.

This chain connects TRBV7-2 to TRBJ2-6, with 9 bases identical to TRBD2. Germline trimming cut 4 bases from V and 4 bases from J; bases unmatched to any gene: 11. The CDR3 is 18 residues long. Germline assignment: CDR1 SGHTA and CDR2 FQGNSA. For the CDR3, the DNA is TGTGCCAGCAGCTCACAAATTAGCGGGAGCTCAGGGGCCAACGTCCTGACTTTC. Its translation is CASSSQISGSSGANVLTF.

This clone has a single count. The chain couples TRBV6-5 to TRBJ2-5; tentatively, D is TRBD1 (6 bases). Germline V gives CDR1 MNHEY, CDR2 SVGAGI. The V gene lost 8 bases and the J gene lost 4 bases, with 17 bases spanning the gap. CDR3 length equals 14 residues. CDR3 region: CASLGADSPETQYF. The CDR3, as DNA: TGTGCCAGCCTCGGGGCGGACAGCCCAGAGACCCAGTACTTC.

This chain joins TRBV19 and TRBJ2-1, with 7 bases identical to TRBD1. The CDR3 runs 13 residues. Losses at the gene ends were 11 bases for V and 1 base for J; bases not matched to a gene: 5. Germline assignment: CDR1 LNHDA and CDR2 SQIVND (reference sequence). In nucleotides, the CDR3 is TGTGCCTCAAAGGGACAGTCCTACAATGAGCAGTTCTTC. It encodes CASKGQSYNEQFF.

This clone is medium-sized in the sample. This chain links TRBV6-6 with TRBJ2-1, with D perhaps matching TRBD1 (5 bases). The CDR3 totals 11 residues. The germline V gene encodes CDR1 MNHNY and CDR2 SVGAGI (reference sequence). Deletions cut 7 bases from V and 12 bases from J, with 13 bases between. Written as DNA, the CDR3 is TGTGCCAGCATCTCAGGGTTTGCGCAGTTCTTC. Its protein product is CASISGFAQFF.